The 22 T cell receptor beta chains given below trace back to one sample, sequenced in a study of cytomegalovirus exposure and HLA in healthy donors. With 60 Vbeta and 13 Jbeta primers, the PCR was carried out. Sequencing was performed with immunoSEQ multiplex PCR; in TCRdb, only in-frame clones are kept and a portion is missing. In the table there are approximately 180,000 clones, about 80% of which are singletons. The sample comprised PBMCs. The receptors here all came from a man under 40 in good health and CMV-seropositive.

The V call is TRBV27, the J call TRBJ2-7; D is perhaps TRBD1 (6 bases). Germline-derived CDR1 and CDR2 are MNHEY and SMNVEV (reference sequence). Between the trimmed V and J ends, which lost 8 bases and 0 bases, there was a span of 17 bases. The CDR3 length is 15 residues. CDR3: CASGRVRTDSYEQYF. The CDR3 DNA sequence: TGTGCCAGCGGCCGGGTTAGGACAGACTCCTACGAGCAGTACTTC.

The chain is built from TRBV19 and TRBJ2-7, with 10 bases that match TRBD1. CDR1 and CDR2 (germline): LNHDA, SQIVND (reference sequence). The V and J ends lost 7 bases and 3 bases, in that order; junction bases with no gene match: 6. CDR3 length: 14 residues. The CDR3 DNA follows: TGTGCCAGTACTCCCGGGACAGGGGTCTACGAGCAGTACTTC. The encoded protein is CASTPGTGVYEQYF.

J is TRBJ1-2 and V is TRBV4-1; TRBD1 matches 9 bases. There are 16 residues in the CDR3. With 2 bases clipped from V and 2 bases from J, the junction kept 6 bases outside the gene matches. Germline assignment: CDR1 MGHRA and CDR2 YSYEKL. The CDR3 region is CASSQNTGGSNYGYTF. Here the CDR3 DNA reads TGCGCCAGCAGCCAAAATACAGGGGGCTCAAACTATGGCTACACCTTC.

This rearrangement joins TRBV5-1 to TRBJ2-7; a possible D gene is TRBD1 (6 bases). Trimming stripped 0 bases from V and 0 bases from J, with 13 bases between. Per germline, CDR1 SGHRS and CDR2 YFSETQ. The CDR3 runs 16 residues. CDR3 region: CASSLATGSVSYEQYF. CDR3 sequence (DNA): TGCGCCAGCAGCTTGGCCACAGGGTCGGTCTCCTACGAGCAGTACTTC.

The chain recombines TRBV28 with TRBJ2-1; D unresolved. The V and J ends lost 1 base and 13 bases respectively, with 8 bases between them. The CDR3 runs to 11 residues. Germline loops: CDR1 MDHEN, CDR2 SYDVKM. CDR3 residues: CASSLSWSQFF. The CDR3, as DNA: TGTGCCAGCAGTTTATCGTGGAGTCAGTTCTTC.

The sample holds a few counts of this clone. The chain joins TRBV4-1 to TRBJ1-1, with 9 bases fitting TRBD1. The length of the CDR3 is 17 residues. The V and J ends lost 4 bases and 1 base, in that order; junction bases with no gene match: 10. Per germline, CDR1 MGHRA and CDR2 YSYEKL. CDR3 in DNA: TGCGCCAGCAGCCGCGCCCTCCTACAGGGGGCGAACACTGAAGCTTTCTTT. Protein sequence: CASSRALLQGANTEAFF.

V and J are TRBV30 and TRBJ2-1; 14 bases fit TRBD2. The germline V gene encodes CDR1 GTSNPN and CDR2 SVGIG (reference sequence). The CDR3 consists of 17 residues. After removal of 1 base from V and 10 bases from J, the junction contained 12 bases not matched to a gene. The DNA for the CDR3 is TGTGCCTGGAGTGCCCGACTAGCGGGAGGGCCTCATTCGGAGCAGTTCTTC. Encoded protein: CAWSARLAGGPHSEQFF.

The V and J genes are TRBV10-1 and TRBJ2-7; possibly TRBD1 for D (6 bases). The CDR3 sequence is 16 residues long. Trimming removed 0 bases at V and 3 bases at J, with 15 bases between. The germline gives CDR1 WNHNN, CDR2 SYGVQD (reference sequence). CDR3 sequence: CASSESRQGNLYEQYF. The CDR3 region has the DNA TGCGCCAGCAGTGAGTCTCGGCAGGGGAACCTCTACGAGCAGTACTTC.

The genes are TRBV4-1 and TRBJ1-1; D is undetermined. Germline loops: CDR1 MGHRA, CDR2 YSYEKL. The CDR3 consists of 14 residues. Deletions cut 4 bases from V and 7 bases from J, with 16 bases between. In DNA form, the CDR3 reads TGCGCCAGCAGCCTTATGGGAGCGAGCAGTGAAGCTTTCTTT. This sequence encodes CASSLMGASSEAFF.

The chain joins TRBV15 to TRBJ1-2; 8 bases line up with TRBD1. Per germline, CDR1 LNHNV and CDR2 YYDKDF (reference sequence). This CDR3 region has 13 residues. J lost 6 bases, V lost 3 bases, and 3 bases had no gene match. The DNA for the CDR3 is TGTGCCACCAGCAGGGGGACAGGCGATGGCTACACCTTC. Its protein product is CATSRGTGDGYTF.

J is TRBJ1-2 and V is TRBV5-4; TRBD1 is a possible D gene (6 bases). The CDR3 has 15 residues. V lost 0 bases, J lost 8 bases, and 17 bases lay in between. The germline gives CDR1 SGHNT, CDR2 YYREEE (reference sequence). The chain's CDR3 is CASSLVGGGFRGYTF. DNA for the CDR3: TGTGCCAGCAGCTTGGTGGGAGGGGGTTTCCGGGGCTACACCTTC.

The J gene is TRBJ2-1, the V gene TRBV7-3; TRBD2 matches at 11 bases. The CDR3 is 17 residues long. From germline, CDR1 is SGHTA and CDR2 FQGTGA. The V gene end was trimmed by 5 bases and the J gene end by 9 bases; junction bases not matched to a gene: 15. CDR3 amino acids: CASSPQGGSGRAIEQFF. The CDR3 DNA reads TGTGCCAGCAGCCCCCAGGGTGGTAGCGGGAGGGCCATTGAGCAGTTCTTC. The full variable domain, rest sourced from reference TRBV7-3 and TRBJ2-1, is GAGVSQTPSNKVTEKGKYVELRCDPISGHTALYWYRQSLGQGPEFLIYFQGTGAADDSGLPNDRFFAVRPEGSVSTLKIQRTERGDSAVYLCASSPQGGSGRAIEQFFGPGTRLTVL.

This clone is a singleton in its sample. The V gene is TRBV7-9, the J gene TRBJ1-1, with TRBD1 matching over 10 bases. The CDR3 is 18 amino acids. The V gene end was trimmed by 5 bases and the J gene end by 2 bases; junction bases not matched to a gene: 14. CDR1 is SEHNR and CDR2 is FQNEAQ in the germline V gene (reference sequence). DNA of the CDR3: TGTGCCAGCAGCCCAACCGGCCGGGACAGGGGCGACAACACTGAAGCTTTCTTT. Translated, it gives CASSPTGRDRGDNTEAFF.

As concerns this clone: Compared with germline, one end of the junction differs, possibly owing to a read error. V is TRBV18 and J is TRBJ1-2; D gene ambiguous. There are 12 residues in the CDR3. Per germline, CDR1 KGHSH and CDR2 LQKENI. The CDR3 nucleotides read TGTGCCAGCTCCCCACGCGACTATGGCTACACCTTC. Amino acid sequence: CASSPRDYGYTF.

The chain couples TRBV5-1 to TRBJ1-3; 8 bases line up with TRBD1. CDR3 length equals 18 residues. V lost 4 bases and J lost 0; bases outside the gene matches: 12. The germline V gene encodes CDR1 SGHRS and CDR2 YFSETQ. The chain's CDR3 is CASSPRGQGVASGNTIYF. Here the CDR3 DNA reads TGCGCCAGCAGCCCAAGAGGACAGGGTGTAGCCTCTGGAAACACCATATATTTT.

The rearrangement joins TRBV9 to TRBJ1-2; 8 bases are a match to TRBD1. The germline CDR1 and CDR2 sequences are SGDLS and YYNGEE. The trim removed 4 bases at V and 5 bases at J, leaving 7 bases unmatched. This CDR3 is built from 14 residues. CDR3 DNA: TGTGCCAGCAGCCCACGGACAGGGAGGTATGGCTACACCTTC. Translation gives CASSPRTGRYGYTF.

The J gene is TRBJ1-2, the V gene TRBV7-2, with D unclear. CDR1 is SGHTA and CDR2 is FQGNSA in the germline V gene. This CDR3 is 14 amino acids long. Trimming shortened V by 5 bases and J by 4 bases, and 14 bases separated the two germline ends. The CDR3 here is CASSPGTGVYGYTF. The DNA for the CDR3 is TGTGCCAGCAGCCCGGGTACGGGTGTCTATGGCTACACCTTC.

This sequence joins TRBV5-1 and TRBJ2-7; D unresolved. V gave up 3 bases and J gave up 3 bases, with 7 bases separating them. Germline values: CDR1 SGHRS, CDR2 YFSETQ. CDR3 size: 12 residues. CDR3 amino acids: CASSSYGYEQYF. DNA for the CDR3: TGCGCCAGCAGCTCCTATGGCTACGAGCAGTACTTC.

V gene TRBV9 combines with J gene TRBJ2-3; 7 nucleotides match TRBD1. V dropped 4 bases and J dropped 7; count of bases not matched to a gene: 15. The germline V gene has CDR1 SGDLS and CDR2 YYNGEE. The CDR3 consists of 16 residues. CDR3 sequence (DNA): TGTGCCAGCAGCCTAGGACGCCTCGACAGGGCAAATACGCAGTATTTT. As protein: CASSLGRLDRANTQYF.

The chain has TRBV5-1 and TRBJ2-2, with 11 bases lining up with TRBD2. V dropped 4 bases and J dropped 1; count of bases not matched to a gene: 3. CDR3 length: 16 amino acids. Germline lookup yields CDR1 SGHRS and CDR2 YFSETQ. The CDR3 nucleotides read TGCGCCAGCAGCGCCGGACTAGCGGGGAACACCGGGGAGCTGTTTTTT. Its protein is CASSAGLAGNTGELFF.

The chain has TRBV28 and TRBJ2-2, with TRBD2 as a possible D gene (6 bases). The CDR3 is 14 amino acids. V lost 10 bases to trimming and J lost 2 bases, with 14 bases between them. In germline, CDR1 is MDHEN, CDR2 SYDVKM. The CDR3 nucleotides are TGTGCCACCCGGGGTAGCGGTAACACCGGGGAGCTGTTTTTT. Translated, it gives CATRGSGNTGELFF.

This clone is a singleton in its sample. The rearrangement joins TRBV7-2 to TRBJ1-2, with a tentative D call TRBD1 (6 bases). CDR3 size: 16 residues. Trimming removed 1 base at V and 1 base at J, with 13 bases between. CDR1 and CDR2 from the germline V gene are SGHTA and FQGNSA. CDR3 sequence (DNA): TGTGCCAGCAGCTTAGATCGGACAGAATTTAACTATGGCTACACCTTC. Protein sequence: CASSLDRTEFNYGYTF.